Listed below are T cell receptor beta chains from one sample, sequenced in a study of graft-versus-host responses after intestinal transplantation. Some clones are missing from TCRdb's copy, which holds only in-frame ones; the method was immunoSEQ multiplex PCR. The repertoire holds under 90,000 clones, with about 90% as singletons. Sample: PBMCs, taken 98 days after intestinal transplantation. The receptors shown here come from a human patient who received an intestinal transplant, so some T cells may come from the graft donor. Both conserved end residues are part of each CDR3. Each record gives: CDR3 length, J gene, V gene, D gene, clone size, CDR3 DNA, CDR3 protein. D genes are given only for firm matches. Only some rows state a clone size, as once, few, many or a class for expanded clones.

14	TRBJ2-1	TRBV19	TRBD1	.	TGTGCCAGTAGTATAGGGACAGGGTGGAATGAGCAGTTCTTC	CASSIGTGWNEQFF
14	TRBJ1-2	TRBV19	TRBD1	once	TGTGCCAGTAGTCCTACAGGGGGCGACTATGGCTACACCTTC	CASSPTGGDYGYTF
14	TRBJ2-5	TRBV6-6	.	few	TGTGCCAGCAGTTTAGCGGCCCTTCAAGAGACCCAGTACTTC	CASSLAALQETQYF
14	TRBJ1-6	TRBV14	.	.	TGTGCCAGCAGCCAAGATGTTAGGAATTCACCCCTCCACTTT	CASSQDVRNSPLHF
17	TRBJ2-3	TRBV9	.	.	TGTGCCAGCAGCAAAACGACGGGGGTTACTAGCACAGATACGCAGTATTTT	CASSKTTGVTSTDTQYF
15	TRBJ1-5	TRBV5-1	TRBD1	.	TGCGCCAGCAGCCCTGGACAGGGGGCAAGTCAGCCCCAGCATTTT	CASSPGQGASQPQHF
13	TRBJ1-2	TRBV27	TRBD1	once	TGTGCCAGCAGTCCCAGGACAGGGTCTAGCTACACCTTC	CASSPRTGSSYTF
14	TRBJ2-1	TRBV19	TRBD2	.	TGTGCCAGTAGTATTGTAGCGGGAGAGGTAGGGCAGTTCTTC	CASSIVAGEVGQFF
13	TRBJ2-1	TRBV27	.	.	TGTGCCAGCAGTTTATCGCAGACTTTGGAGCAGTTCTTC	CASSLSQTLEQFF
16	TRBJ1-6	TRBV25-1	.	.	TGTGCCAGCAGTGCAGCGCAATCTCCCCGGGGTTCACCCCTCCACTTT	CASSAAQSPRGSPLHF
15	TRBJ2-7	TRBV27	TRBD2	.	TGTGCCAGCAGGCTATCGACTAGCGGGAGCTACGAGCAGTACTTC	CASRLSTSGSYEQYF
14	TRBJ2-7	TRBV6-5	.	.	TGTGCCAGCAGTACTCGGGACACATTATACGAGCAGTACTTC	CASSTRDTLYEQYF
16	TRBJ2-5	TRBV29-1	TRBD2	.	TGCAGCGTTGGGCACCTAGCGGGGGGGCTCCAAGAGACCCAGTACTTC	CSVGHLAGGLQETQYF
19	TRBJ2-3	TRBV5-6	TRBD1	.	TGTGCCAGCAGCTTGGCCGTTTCACAGGGGGTGTCTAGCACAGATACGCAGTATTTT	CASSLAVSQGVSSTDTQYF
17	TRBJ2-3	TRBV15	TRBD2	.	TGTGCCACCAGCAGAGTTGGGACTAGCGGGAGAAGGAATACGCAGTATTTT	CATSRVGTSGRRNTQYF
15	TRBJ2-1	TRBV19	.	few	TGTGCCAGTAGTATCGGAGCTAGCTCCTACAATGAGCAGTTCTTC	CASSIGASSYNEQFF
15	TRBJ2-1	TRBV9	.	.	TGTGCCAACAGCGTAGAAGGGACGGCCTACAATGAGCAGTTCTTC	CANSVEGTAYNEQFF
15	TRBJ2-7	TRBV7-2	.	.	TGTGCCAGCAGCTTATCAGGGGGGCCCGGAGGGGAGCAGTACTTC	CASSLSGGPGGEQYF
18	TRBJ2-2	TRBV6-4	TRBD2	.	TGTGCCAGCAGTGACGCGGGACTAGCGAGAGTCCACACCGGGGAGCTGTTTTTT	CASSDAGLARVHTGELFF
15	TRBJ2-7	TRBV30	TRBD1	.	TGTGCCTGGAGTAGCCAGGCAGGGGGAGCCTACGAGCAGTACTTC	CAWSSQAGGAYEQYF
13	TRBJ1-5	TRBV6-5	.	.	TGTGCCAGCAGCATCAATAGCAATCAGCCCCAGCATTTT	CASSINSNQPQHF
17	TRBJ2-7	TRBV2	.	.	TGTGCCAGCGTTTCTCTGTTCGGTCAAAGAGCTTCCTACGAGCAGTACTTC	CASVSLFGQRASYEQYF
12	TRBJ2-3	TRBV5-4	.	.	TGTGCCAGCAGCTTAGGGGCAGATACGCAGTATTTT	CASSLGADTQYF
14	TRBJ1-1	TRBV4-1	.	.	TGCGCCAGCAGCCAAGGCCACTGGGGCACTGAAGCTTTCTTT	CASSQGHWGTEAFF
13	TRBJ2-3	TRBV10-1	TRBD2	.	TGCGCCAGCAGCACCGGGACTAGCGGACCGCAGTATTTT	CASSTGTSGPQYF
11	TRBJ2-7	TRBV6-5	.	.	TGTGCCAGCAGTTACGGGGAGAAGGAGTACTTC	CASSYGEKEYF
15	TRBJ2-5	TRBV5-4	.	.	TGTGCCAGCAGCTTGAGGGCGGGCAGGCAAGAGACCCAGTACTTC	CASSLRAGRQETQYF
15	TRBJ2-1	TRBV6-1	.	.	TGTGCCAGCAGTGAAGCCCACCCCCGGAGTAATGAGCAGTTCTTC	CASSEAHPRSNEQFF
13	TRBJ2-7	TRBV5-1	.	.	TGCGCCAGCAGCCCGGACAGTTCCTACGAGCAGTACTTC	CASSPDSSYEQYF
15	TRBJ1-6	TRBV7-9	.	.	TGTGCCAGCAGCTTAGTCCGGAACTATAATTCACCCCTCCACTTT	CASSLVRNYNSPLHF
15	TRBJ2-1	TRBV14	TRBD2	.	TGTGCCAGCAGCCCCGGGACTAGCAGCTACAATGAGCAGTTCTTC	CASSPGTSSYNEQFF
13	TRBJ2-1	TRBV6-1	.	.	TGTGCCAGCAGTGAAGTGGAAACACCTGGGGAGCTCTTC	CASSEVETPGELF